The source of this T cell receptor (beta chain) is a study of shared clonotypes between healthy human individuals. Study details: There were three CD4 naive, three CD4 memory, two CD8 naive and one CD8 memory plates per donor.

HIV-negative, healthy adults without recent acute infections or vaccinations were the donors. Sorted-subset replicate PCR reactions were performed with approximately 0.2 ug DNA, corresponding to roughly 30,000 T cell genomes. Repertoires were generated with immunoSEQ multiplex PCR, while TCRdb's copy carries only in-frame clones and drops some. The sample includes a few million clones, just over 90% seen only once; the top ten take under 0.15%. In germline, CDR1 is SQVTM, CDR2 ANQGSEA. Trimming cost V 4 bases and J 2 bases, with 15 bases left between them. This CDR3 has 15 residues. Sequences were obtained from naive CD4+ T cells sorted from blood. Subset denoted: CD45RA+ positively selected. This sequence originates from a man younger than 35 in good health. The chain combines TRBV29-1 with TRBJ1-3; TRBD1 might be the D (5 bases). CDR3 nucleotides: TGCAGCGTTGGGAGGGGCGGAGGACCTGGAAACACCATATATTTT. Translating it yields CSVGRGGGPGNTIYF.